What follows are 9 T cell receptor beta chains derived from one specimen sequenced in a study of beta chain features in type 1 diabetes. The study's findings and limits: Shorter TCRB CDR3s, moderately but significantly so, were found in Type 1 diabetes patients in all four CD4+ subsets.

cDNA synthesis used the whole RNA isolate, giving expressed TCRB sequences. Repertoires were generated with immunoSEQ multiplex PCR, while TCRdb's copy carries only in-frame clones and drops some. The data hold more than 550,000 clones, with about 14% observed a single time. No antigens are known for them. What was sequenced was naive CD4+ T cells from blood. Receptor source: a man aged 18-30 years with type 1 diabetes.

This clone was seen a few times. This chain joins TRBV9 and TRBJ1-6; D is undetermined. Germline CDR1 and CDR2: SGDLS and YYNGEE. The CDR3 totals 15 residues. V was pared by 0 bases and J by 4 bases, with 8 bases between. The CDR3 is CASSVGGMYNSPLHF. CDR3 sequence (DNA): TGTGCCAGCAGCGTAGGAGGAATGTATAATTCACCCCTCCACTTT.

V is TRBV9 and J is TRBJ1-2; D is ambiguous. The CDR3 consists of 12 residues. The germline gives CDR1 SGDLS, CDR2 YYNGEE. The V end was cut by 3 bases, the J end by 4 bases, with 7 bases between. The CDR3 loop is CASSASLYGYTF. CDR3 nucleotides: TGTGCCAGCAGCGCTAGTCTCTATGGCTACACCTTC.

V gene TRBV7-2 combines with J gene TRBJ2-7; D not certain. The germline gives CDR1 SGHTA, CDR2 FQGNSA. Trimming took 5 bases from V and 3 from J, leaving 17 bases between them. The CDR3 totals 15 residues. The chain's CDR3 is CASSPEAGTGYEQYF. The CDR3 region has the DNA TGTGCCAGCAGCCCAGAAGCAGGTACGGGCTACGAGCAGTACTTC.

The chain is built from TRBV6-5 and TRBJ2-7, with a tentative D call TRBD1 (6 bases). CDR3 length: 14 residues. V was clipped by 6 bases and J by 4 bases, with 16 bases between them. Germline loops: CDR1 MNHEY, CDR2 SVGAGI. Here the CDR3 DNA reads TGTGCCAGCAGACGGGACACCCGACCTTACGAGCAGTACTTC. Amino acids: CASRRDTRPYEQYF.

The chain combines TRBV30 with TRBJ2-2, with 7 bases lining up with TRBD2. Germline trimming cut 3 bases from V and 4 bases from J; bases unmatched to any gene: 8. Germline CDR1 and CDR2: GTSNPN and SVGIG (reference sequence). There are 15 residues in the CDR3. CDR3 residues: CAWSPGGRVTGELFF. The CDR3 DNA follows: TGTGCCTGGAGCCCTGGGGGGAGGGTCACCGGGGAGCTGTTTTTT. The full variable domain, rest sourced from reference TRBV30 and TRBJ2-2, is SQTIHQWPATLVQPVGSPLSLECTVEGTSNPNLYWYRQAAGRGLQLLFYSVGIGQISSEVPQNLSASRPQDRQFILSSKKLLLSDSGFYLCAWSPGGRVTGELFFGEGSRLTVL.

With respect to this clone: Other DNA sequences in this specimen translate into the identical CDR3. This rearrangement joins TRBV27 to TRBJ2-2, with 10 bases fitting TRBD2. The trim removed 8 bases at V and 0 bases at J, leaving 3 bases unmatched. Per germline, CDR1 MNHEY and CDR2 SMNVEV (reference sequence). This CDR3 has 15 amino acids. The CDR3 is CASRGLAANTGELFF. For the CDR3, the DNA is TGTGCCAGCCGCGGACTAGCGGCGAACACCGGGGAGCTGTTTTTT.

This clone was picked up a small number of times. Other nucleotide sequences in the sample specify the same CDR3. The chain uses TRBV20-1 and TRBJ2-1, with D hard to call. Trimming removed 0 bases from V and 5 bases from J, with 2 bases in between. The germline V gene encodes CDR1 DFQATT and CDR2 SNEGSKA (reference sequence). The CDR3 totals 11 residues. For the CDR3, the DNA is TGCAGTGCTAGAGAAGACAATGAGCAGTTCTTC. Protein: CSAREDNEQFF.

V and J are TRBV18 and TRBJ2-7, with 8 positions matching TRBD1. V lost 2 bases and J lost 0; bases outside the gene matches: 3. The CDR3 runs 15 residues. Per the germline V gene, CDR1 is KGHSH and CDR2 is LQKENI. CDR3 region: CASSPNGQGSYEQYF. The DNA of the CDR3 is TGTGCCAGCTCACCAAACGGACAGGGCTCCTACGAGCAGTACTTC.

This clone was observed a few times. The CDR3 DNA follows: TGCGCCAGCAGCCAAGGGACAGGGCTTGGCGAGCAGTACTTC. It is translated as CASSQGTGLGEQYF. The V and J genes are TRBV4-3 and TRBJ2-7, with TRBD1 matching over 8 bases. Trimming took 1 base from V and 6 from J; bases not matched to a gene: 5. Germline loops: CDR1 LGHNA, CDR2 YSLEER. This CDR3 has 14 residues.